Listed below are T cell receptor beta chains from one sample, sequenced in a study of shared clonotypes between healthy human individuals. Sequencing used immunoSEQ multiplex PCR; TCRdb keeps in-frame clones, though not all of them. The sample yields about 680,000 clones, roughly 70% seen once. Sequencing used memory CD4+ T cells sorted from blood. The receptors here all came from a woman in her 30s in good health. The CDR3 runs from the conserved cysteine through the conserved F or W. Each record gives: J gene, clone size, V gene, D gene, CDR3 length, CDR3 protein, CDR3 DNA. D genes are given only for firm matches. Some rows mark clone size as missing; the rest say once, few, many or name a class of expanded clone.

j_gene: TRBJ2-5
abundance: once
v_gene: TRBV18
d_gene: .
len: 13
CDR3aa: CASLRDMKETQYF
CDR3nt: TGTGCCAGCCTACGGGATATGAAAGAGACCCAGTACTTC

j_gene: TRBJ1-5
abundance: .
v_gene: TRBV6-1
d_gene: .
len: 15
CDR3aa: CASNQDRLSNQPQHF
CDR3nt: TGTGCCAGCAACCAAGACAGACTCAGCAATCAGCCCCAGCATTTT

j_gene: TRBJ2-1
abundance: once
v_gene: TRBV6-5
d_gene: .
len: 14
CDR3aa: CASSSIGAYNEQFF
CDR3nt: TGTGCCAGCAGCTCTATAGGGGCCTACAATGAGCAGTTCTTC

j_gene: TRBJ2-3
abundance: few
v_gene: TRBV10-1
d_gene: TRBD2
len: 16
CDR3aa: CASSELGTSVLDTQYF
CDR3nt: TGCGCCAGCAGTGAGCTCGGGACTAGCGTCTTGGATACGCAGTATTTT

j_gene: TRBJ2-1
abundance: .
v_gene: TRBV7-2
d_gene: .
len: 17
CDR3aa: CASSFFNLQVRGNEQFF
CDR3nt: TGTGCCAGCAGCTTCTTCAATCTGCAAGTCAGGGGCAATGAGCAGTTCTTC

j_gene: TRBJ1-3
abundance: once
v_gene: TRBV6-1
d_gene: .
len: 13
CDR3aa: CASSGGPGNTIYF
CDR3nt: TGTGCCAGCAGTGGGGGTCCTGGAAACACCATATATTTT

j_gene: TRBJ2-4
abundance: .
v_gene: TRBV29-1
d_gene: TRBD2
len: 16
CDR3aa: CSVTRAASGKKNIQYF
CDR3nt: TGCAGCGTTACAAGGGCGGCTAGCGGGAAAAAGAACATTCAGTACTTC

j_gene: TRBJ2-7
abundance: .
v_gene: TRBV23-1
d_gene: TRBD2
len: 22
CDR3aa: CASSQSAFGGTSGNLDATGQYF
CDR3nt: TGCGCCAGCAGTCAATCGGCCTTTGGTGGGACTAGCGGGAATCTGGATGCTACGGGGCAGTACTTC

j_gene: TRBJ1-1
abundance: .
v_gene: TRBV7-4
d_gene: TRBD1
len: 13
CDR3aa: CASSFDRVTEAFF
CDR3nt: TGTGCCAGCAGCTTTGACAGGGTCACTGAAGCTTTCTTT

j_gene: TRBJ2-1
abundance: .
v_gene: TRBV7-3
d_gene: TRBD2
len: 15
CDR3aa: CASSLQRDSYNEQFF
CDR3nt: TGTGCCAGCAGCTTGCAGCGGGACTCCTACAATGAGCAGTTCTTC

j_gene: TRBJ1-2
abundance: .
v_gene: TRBV5-1
d_gene: .
len: 15
CDR3aa: CASSWGRTSSYGYTF
CDR3nt: TGCGCCAGCAGCTGGGGGAGAACCTCCTCCTATGGCTACACCTTC

j_gene: TRBJ1-3
abundance: many
v_gene: TRBV30
d_gene: .
len: 12
CDR3aa: CAWDRTGNTIYF
CDR3nt: TGTGCCTGGGACAGGACTGGAAACACCATATATTTT

j_gene: TRBJ1-1
abundance: .
v_gene: TRBV27
d_gene: .
len: 14
CDR3aa: CASSRQRSDTEAFF
CDR3nt: TGTGCCAGCAGTCGACAGCGTTCGGACACTGAAGCTTTCTTT

j_gene: TRBJ2-7
abundance: .
v_gene: TRBV5-1
d_gene: TRBD2
len: 15
CDR3aa: CASSLDGRGVHEQYF
CDR3nt: TGCGCCAGCAGCTTGGACGGGAGGGGTGTACACGAGCAGTACTTC

j_gene: TRBJ2-5
abundance: .
v_gene: TRBV28
d_gene: TRBD1
len: 16
CDR3aa: CASSPWDRWVQETQYF
CDR3nt: TGTGCCAGCAGTCCCTGGGACAGGTGGGTCCAAGAGACCCAGTACTTC

j_gene: TRBJ1-5
abundance: .
v_gene: TRBV19
d_gene: .
len: 14
CDR3aa: CASSRGYSNQPQHF
CDR3nt: TGTGCCAGTAGTAGAGGGTATAGCAATCAGCCCCAGCATTTT

j_gene: TRBJ2-3
abundance: .
v_gene: TRBV25-1
d_gene: TRBD2
len: 15
CDR3aa: CASSDGRVSTDTQYF
CDR3nt: TGTGCCAGCAGTGACGGGAGGGTGAGCACAGATACGCAGTATTTT

j_gene: TRBJ1-1
abundance: few
v_gene: TRBV6-1
d_gene: .
len: 13
CDR3aa: CASSEAGLSWAFF
CDR3nt: TGTGCCAGCAGTGAAGCGGGGTTGAGTTGGGCTTTCTTT

j_gene: TRBJ1-5
abundance: few
v_gene: TRBV18
d_gene: TRBD1
len: 14
CDR3aa: CASSPGTGDQPQHF
CDR3nt: TGTGCCAGCTCACCCGGGACAGGGGATCAGCCCCAGCATTTT

j_gene: TRBJ2-6
abundance: .
v_gene: TRBV7-9
d_gene: TRBD1
len: 17
CDR3aa: CASSQIEGARGANVLTF
CDR3nt: TGTGCCAGCAGCCAGATCGAGGGGGCGCGTGGGGCCAACGTCCTGACTTTC

j_gene: TRBJ2-7
abundance: .
v_gene: TRBV5-1
d_gene: .
len: 14
CDR3aa: CASTPGTNIYEQYF
CDR3nt: TGCGCCAGCACCCCCGGGACAAACATCTACGAGCAGTACTTC

j_gene: TRBJ2-2
abundance: .
v_gene: TRBV4-1
d_gene: .
len: 15
CDR3aa: CASSQGPGGTGELFF
CDR3nt: TGCGCCAGCAGCCAAGGACCTGGTGGGACCGGGGAGCTGTTTTTT

j_gene: TRBJ2-6
abundance: .
v_gene: TRBV29-1
d_gene: .
len: 16
CDR3aa: CSVRTGGNPGANVLTF
CDR3nt: TGCAGCGTCAGGACAGGAGGGAATCCTGGGGCCAACGTCCTGACTTTC

j_gene: TRBJ1-4
abundance: few
v_gene: TRBV7-2
d_gene: TRBD1
len: 14
CDR3aa: CASSHRGRNEKLFF
CDR3nt: TGTGCCAGCAGCCACAGGGGCAGGAATGAAAAACTGTTTTTT

j_gene: TRBJ2-7
abundance: .
v_gene: TRBV5-1
d_gene: TRBD1
len: 15
CDR3aa: CASSLPGTGNYEQYF
CDR3nt: TGCGCCAGCAGCTTGCCCGGGACAGGGAACTACGAGCAGTACTTC

j_gene: TRBJ1-4
abundance: .
v_gene: TRBV29-1
d_gene: .
len: 13
CDR3aa: CSVQRSGGEKLFF
CDR3nt: TGCAGCGTTCAGAGGTCTGGGGGGGAAAAACTGTTTTTT

j_gene: TRBJ2-1
abundance: .
v_gene: TRBV11-3
d_gene: TRBD2
len: 18
CDR3aa: CASSLEGKLAGGPREQFF
CDR3nt: TGTGCCAGCAGCTTAGAGGGGAAACTAGCGGGAGGGCCCCGTGAGCAGTTCTTC

j_gene: TRBJ1-2
abundance: .
v_gene: TRBV6-4
d_gene: .
len: 16
CDR3aa: CASSDHSHEVNYGYTF
CDR3nt: TGTGCCAGCAGTGACCATAGCCATGAGGTTAACTATGGCTACACCTTC

j_gene: TRBJ2-7
abundance: .
v_gene: TRBV28
d_gene: TRBD2
len: 15
CDR3aa: CASSFRASGSIEQYF
CDR3nt: TGTGCCAGCAGTTTTAGGGCTAGCGGGAGTATCGAGCAGTACTTC

j_gene: TRBJ2-7
abundance: .
v_gene: TRBV6-6
d_gene: TRBD1
len: 15
CDR3aa: CASRSNRGAPPWQYF
CDR3nt: TGTGCCAGCAGAAGTAACAGGGGGGCCCCACCGTGGCAGTACTTC

j_gene: TRBJ2-7
abundance: .
v_gene: TRBV28
d_gene: TRBD2
len: 15
CDR3aa: CASRGGTWSSYEQYF
CDR3nt: TGTGCCAGCAGGGGAGGGACTTGGAGCTCCTACGAGCAGTACTTC

j_gene: TRBJ2-5
abundance: .
v_gene: TRBV28
d_gene: .
len: 14
CDR3aa: CASSLSRTSGPQYF
CDR3nt: TGTGCCAGCAGTTTAAGCCGGACCTCCGGACCCCAGTACTTC

j_gene: TRBJ2-2
abundance: once
v_gene: TRBV5-1
d_gene: TRBD2
len: 15
CDR3aa: CASKIRGDDTGELFF
CDR3nt: TGCGCCAGCAAAATCCGGGGGGACGACACCGGGGAGCTGTTTTTT

j_gene: TRBJ1-2
abundance: few
v_gene: TRBV4-1
d_gene: .
len: 16
CDR3aa: CASSQDSDRPSYGYTF
CDR3nt: TGCGCCAGCAGCCAAGACTCCGACAGGCCGTCCTATGGCTACACCTTC

j_gene: TRBJ2-2
abundance: .
v_gene: TRBV18
d_gene: TRBD1
len: 15
CDR3aa: CASSRRDRDPGELFF
CDR3nt: TGTGCCAGCTCACGCCGGGACAGGGATCCCGGGGAGCTGTTTTTT

j_gene: TRBJ1-5
abundance: .
v_gene: TRBV28
d_gene: .
len: 15
CDR3aa: CASSFSGGDNQPQHF
CDR3nt: TGTGCCAGCAGTTTCTCTGGAGGAGACAATCAGCCCCAGCATTTT

j_gene: TRBJ2-1
abundance: .
v_gene: TRBV5-1
d_gene: TRBD2
len: 17
CDR3aa: CASSLFWTSGRTNEQFF
CDR3nt: TGCGCCAGCAGCTTGTTCTGGACTAGCGGGAGAACGAATGAGCAGTTCTTC

j_gene: TRBJ2-3
abundance: .
v_gene: TRBV28
d_gene: .
len: 17
CDR3aa: CASSSSQGGVSTDTQYF
CDR3nt: TGTGCCAGCAGCAGCTCCCAAGGTGGGGTTAGCACAGATACGCAGTATTTT

j_gene: TRBJ1-5
abundance: .
v_gene: TRBV19
d_gene: TRBD1
len: 14
CDR3aa: CATGQGNSNQPQHF
CDR3nt: TGTGCCACCGGACAGGGAAATAGCAATCAGCCCCAGCATTTT

j_gene: TRBJ2-7
abundance: .
v_gene: TRBV2
d_gene: TRBD1
len: 13
CDR3aa: CASSDRASYEQYF
CDR3nt: TGTGCCAGCAGCGACAGGGCCAGCTACGAGCAGTACTTC

j_gene: TRBJ2-3
abundance: .
v_gene: TRBV18
d_gene: .
len: 15
CDR3aa: CASSPGVPTTDTQYF
CDR3nt: TGTGCCAGCTCACCAGGGGTCCCAACCACAGATACGCAGTATTTT

j_gene: TRBJ2-7
abundance: .
v_gene: TRBV18
d_gene: TRBD2
len: 15
CDR3aa: CASSAASGSSYEQYF
CDR3nt: TGTGCCAGCTCAGCGGCTAGCGGGAGCTCCTACGAGCAGTACTTC

j_gene: TRBJ1-2
abundance: .
v_gene: TRBV27
d_gene: TRBD1
len: 22
CDR3aa: CASSSRAGGLILWGQGLKGYTF
CDR3nt: TGTGCCAGCAGTTCCCGAGCAGGGGGTCTGATTTTGTGGGGACAGGGGCTGAAAGGCTACACCTTC

j_gene: TRBJ2-2
abundance: few
v_gene: TRBV11-3
d_gene: .
len: 16
CDR3aa: CASSFKRARGTGELFF
CDR3nt: TGTGCCAGCAGCTTTAAGAGAGCTCGAGGCACCGGGGAGCTGTTTTTT

j_gene: TRBJ1-1
abundance: once
v_gene: TRBV4-1
d_gene: .
len: 15
CDR3aa: CASSRAPKINTEAFF
CDR3nt: TGCGCCAGCAGCCGAGCCCCCAAGATCAACACTGAAGCTTTCTTT